A single sample gave rise to the 26 T cell receptor beta chains below, sequenced in a study of control samples from healthy donors and cancer patients. Some clones are missing from TCRdb's copy, which holds only in-frame ones; the method was immunoSEQ multiplex PCR. In the table there are 69,000 or so clones, about 94% of which are singletons. What was sequenced was blood. Source of these receptors: a woman aged 25 to 39 in good health.

The chain carries TRBV28 and TRBJ1-2; D possibly corresponds to TRBD1 (6 bases). This CDR3 contains 14 residues. The V end was cut by 8 bases, the J end by 0 bases, with 13 bases between. Germline V lookup: CDR1 MDHEN, CDR2 SYDVKM. CDR3: CASWGQETNYGYTF. The CDR3 nucleotides are TGTGCCAGCTGGGGACAAGAAACTAACTATGGCTACACCTTC.

This chain uses TRBV28 with TRBJ2-5; TRBD1 is a possible D gene (6 bases). The germline CDR1 and CDR2 sequences are MDHEN and SYDVKM. Trimming took 5 bases from V and 3 from J, leaving 19 bases between them. This CDR3 has 16 residues. The CDR3 DNA is TGTGCCAGCAGTCCTACGACAGGACTTACGGAAGAGACCCAGTACTTC. Protein: CASSPTTGLTEETQYF. The variable domain in full, with the rest retrieved from reference TRBV28 and TRBJ2-5, is DVKVTQSSRYLVKRTGEKVFLECVQDMDHENMFWYRQDPGLGLRLIYFSYDVKMKEKGDIPEGYSVSREKKERFSLILESASTNQTSMYLCASSPTTGLTEETQYFGPGTRLLVL.

V usage is TRBV12-3 or TRBV12-4 and J usage is TRBJ2-4; D is unclear. The CDR3 runs 12 residues. The V end was cut by 7 bases, the J end by 9 bases, with 13 bases between. The CDR3 sequence is CASTSRRSIQYF. The CDR3 coding sequence is TGTGCCAGCACCTCCCGTAGGAGCATTCAGTACTTC.

The CDR3 is CASSLFGINGYTF. The DNA of the CDR3 is TGTGCCAGCAGTTTATTTGGGATAAATGGCTACACCTTC. This chain links TRBV12-3 or TRBV12-4 with TRBJ1-2; D gene uncertain. The CDR3 runs 13 residues. The germline V and J ends were trimmed by 2 bases and 6 bases, with 10 bases remaining between them.

This clone was counted a single time. The chain uses TRBV6-5 and TRBJ1-3; D is undetermined. Per germline, CDR1 MNHEY and CDR2 SVGAGI. The CDR3 totals 13 residues. V was pared by 7 bases and J by 2 bases, with 9 bases between. CDR3 DNA sequence: TGTGCCAGCAAAGGGTTGGCTGGAAACACCATATATTTT. Encoded protein: CASKGLAGNTIYF.

The V gene is TRBV28, the J gene TRBJ2-1; TRBD2 matches 8 bases. Germline CDR1 MDHEN, CDR2 SYDVKM. This CDR3 region has 15 residues. V gave up 11 bases and J gave up 4 bases; unmatched junction bases: 13. The DNA for the CDR3 is TGTGCCGGCAAGAAAGAGCGGGGGAGTTACAATGAGCAGTTCTTC. Translation gives CAGKKERGSYNEQFF.

This rearrangement joins TRBV5-4 to TRBJ1-2, with TRBD1 as a possible D gene (5 bases). There are 15 residues in the CDR3. The V and J ends lost 4 bases and 5 bases respectively, with 18 bases between them. CDR1 is SGHNT and CDR2 is YYREEE in the germline V gene (reference sequence). The CDR3 region is CASSPPGPSLYGYTF. As DNA, the CDR3 is TGTGCCAGCAGCCCTCCGGGGCCGTCGTTGTATGGCTACACCTTC.

The rearrangement joins TRBV6-5 to TRBJ1-2; no definite D call. The V gene lost 8 bases and the J gene lost 9 bases, with 16 bases spanning the gap. This CDR3 spans 12 amino acids. Germline CDR1 is MNHEY and CDR2 is SVGAGI. CDR3 DNA: TGTGCCAGCGTCTCCGGAGGGAGAAGCTACACCTTC. Translating gives CASVSGGRSYTF.

The DNA for the CDR3 is TGTGCCAGCAGCTTAAGAGGCAGGGAAGCTGAAAAACTGTTTTTT. This gives the protein CASSLRGREAEKLFF. The rearrangement uses TRBV7-8 and TRBJ1-4; D is possibly TRBD1 (5 bases). The germline gives CDR1 SGHVS, CDR2 FQNEAQ. Trimming took off 2 bases at V and 7 bases at J, with 14 bases between the two ends. The CDR3 spans 15 residues.

The chain is built from TRBV21-1 and TRBJ1-6; TRBD1, the D gene given by the table, was not confirmed from the DNA. TRBV21-1 is reported as a pseudogene. This CDR3 region has 15 residues. The CDR3 protein is CASSSQGAKSSPLHF. The CDR3 region has the DNA TGTGCCAGCAGCTCCCAGGGGGCAAAAAGTTCACCCCTCCACTTT.

The chain combines TRBV7-9 with TRBJ1-6; a weak D match, TRBD1 (5 bases). The CDR3 sequence is 16 residues long. CDR1 and CDR2 (germline): SEHNR, FQNEAQ (reference sequence). V gave up 3 bases and J gave up 10 bases, with 19 bases separating them. CDR3 sequence: CASSFMGTQRSSPLHF. The CDR3 DNA reads TGTGCCAGCAGCTTTATGGGGACCCAGAGGAGCTCACCCCTCCACTTT.

The gene calls are TRBV5-6 and TRBJ1-1; D not certain. CDR3 length equals 13 residues. Germline CDR1 SGHDT, CDR2 YYEEEE. V gave up 1 base and J gave up 7 bases, with 11 bases separating them. The CDR3 protein is CASSLPAGIEAFF. The CDR3 bases are TGTGCCAGCAGCTTGCCGGCCGGGATTGAAGCTTTCTTT.

The chain couples TRBV11-2 to TRBJ2-1; 9 positions agree with TRBD1. CDR3 length equals 15 residues. Germline trimming cut 5 bases from V and 9 bases from J; bases unmatched to any gene: 11. Germline lookup yields CDR1 SGHAT and CDR2 FQNNGV. This chain's CDR3 is CASSPTGTGLGEQFF. In DNA, the CDR3 is TGTGCCAGCAGCCCAACCGGGACAGGGTTAGGTGAGCAGTTCTTC.

The genes are TRBV29-1 and TRBJ1-5; D is possibly TRBD1 (6 bases). The CDR3 runs 13 residues. CDR1 and CDR2 from the germline V gene are SQVTM and ANQGSEA. With 6 bases removed from V and 7 bases from J, the gap between germline ends came to 16 bases. This CDR3 reads CSVGGTAGQPQHF. The CDR3, as DNA: TGCAGCGTAGGGGGGACGGCGGGACAGCCCCAGCATTTT.

This chain uses TRBV15 with TRBJ1-2; perhaps TRBD1 as D (6 bases). Looked up from germline, CDR1 is LNHNV and CDR2 is YYDKDF (reference sequence). V lost 0 bases, J lost 0 bases, and 8 bases lay in between. The CDR3 has 15 residues. The CDR3 is CATSRDGQTNYGYTF. CDR3 DNA sequence: TGTGCCACCAGCAGAGATGGACAGACTAACTATGGCTACACCTTC.

The chain carries TRBV21-1 and TRBJ1-2. TRBV21-1 represents a pseudogene. This CDR3 has 9 amino acids. The CDR3 loop reads CASGGGYTF. The CDR3 nucleotides read TGTGCCAGCGGTGGGGGCTACACCTTC.

The rearrangement joins TRBV2 to TRBJ2-7; D is perhaps TRBD1 (6 bases). The CDR3 consists of 12 residues. Germline V gene lookup returns CDR1 SNHLY and CDR2 FYNNEI. V lost 6 bases, J lost 2 bases, and 8 bases lay in between. Here the CDR3 reads CASRRQAYEQYF. In DNA, the CDR3 is TGTGCCAGCAGAAGACAGGCCTACGAGCAGTACTTC. The whole variable domain, remainder taken from reference TRBV2 and TRBJ2-7, is EPEVTQTPSHQVTQMGQEVILRCVPISNHLYFYWYRQILGQKVEFLVSFYNNEISEKSEIFDDQFSVERPDGSNFTLKIRSTKLEDSAMYFCASRRQAYEQYFGPGTRLTVT.

This chain joins TRBV5-1 and TRBJ1-1; D is unresolved. The V and J ends lost 2 bases and 3 bases respectively, with 5 bases between them. CDR1 is SGHRS, CDR2 YFSETQ, per germline. The CDR3 has 12 residues. CDR3 coding DNA: TGCGCCAGCAGCTTAGGTTACACTGAAGCTTTCTTT. This translates into CASSLGYTEAFF.

The chain employs TRBV5-1 and TRBJ1-3; D gene ambiguous. CDR3 length: 17 amino acids. V was cut by 4 bases and J by 0 bases, with 17 bases left in between. Per the germline V gene, CDR1 is SGHRS and CDR2 is YFSETQ. In nucleotides, the CDR3 is TGCGCCAGCAGCCGTAGCCCCCCGGCAGCCTCTGGAAACACCATATATTTT. Translation: CASSRSPPAASGNTIYF.

The J gene is TRBJ1-4, the V gene TRBV19; the match to TRBD1 covers 12 bases. CDR1 and CDR2 (germline): LNHDA, SQIVND (reference sequence). CDR3 length: 16 residues. V gave up 8 bases and J gave up 0 bases; unmatched junction bases: 4. CDR3 region: CASSGQGAATNEKLFF. The CDR3 DNA follows: TGTGCCAGTTCGGGACAGGGGGCTGCAACTAATGAAAAACTGTTTTTT.

The rearrangement links TRBV5-1 to TRBJ2-5; D ambiguous. CDR1 and CDR2 from the germline V gene are SGHRS and YFSETQ. Trimming stripped 0 bases from V and 4 bases from J, with 7 bases between. The CDR3 covers 13 residues. CDR3: CASSLALRETQYF. CDR3 DNA sequence: TGCGCCAGCAGCTTGGCGCTTCGAGAGACCCAGTACTTC.

This chain joins TRBV6-5 and TRBJ2-1; TRBD1 agrees at 7 bases. Looked up from germline, CDR1 is MNHEY and CDR2 is SVGAGI. The CDR3 totals 15 residues. The ends lost 6 bases at V and 4 bases at J; junction bases unmatched: 9. CDR3 region: CASSLTGTAYNEQFF. The CDR3 DNA is TGTGCCAGCAGCTTAACCGGGACAGCATACAATGAGCAGTTCTTC.

The chain has TRBV28 and TRBJ1-2; D not certain. The CDR3 extends over 12 amino acids. Trimming removed 5 bases at V and 4 bases at J, with 8 bases between. Germline loops: CDR1 MDHEN, CDR2 SYDVKM. The CDR3 is CASSIASYGYTF. DNA for the CDR3: TGTGCCAGCAGTATCGCAAGCTATGGCTACACCTTC.

In DNA form, the CDR3 reads TGTGCCAGCAGCCAAGAAGGCAGGGGTCGTGACGAGCAGTACTTC. This translates into CASSQEGRGRDEQYF. The gene calls are TRBV3-1 (or the pseudogene TRBV3-2) and TRBJ2-7; D is possibly TRBD1 (6 bases). The CDR3 is 15 amino acids. Per germline, CDR1 LGHDT and CDR2 YNNKEL (reference sequence). Deletions cut 0 bases from V and 5 bases from J, with 14 bases between.

About this clone itself: At one end the junction does not follow the germline gene, possibly because of a read error. The rearrangement joins TRBV5-1 to TRBJ2-3; D call uncertain. Germline values: CDR1 SGHRS, CDR2 YFSETQ. CDR3 length: 15 amino acids. This chain's CDR3 is CASSLVELSTDTQYF. The DNA of the CDR3 is TGCGCCAGCAGTTTGGTAGAGCTTAGCACAGATACGCAGTATTTT.

The gene calls are TRBV19 and TRBJ2-2, with 8 bases identical to TRBD1. Germline CDR1 reads LNHDA; CDR2 reads SQIVND (reference sequence). Germline trimming cut 6 bases from V and 2 bases from J; bases unmatched to any gene: 5. This CDR3 region has 15 residues. The chain's CDR3 is CASSPGTGNTGELFF. For the CDR3, the DNA is TGTGCCAGTAGCCCCGGGACAGGAAACACCGGGGAGCTGTTTTTT. The full variable domain, with the rest looked up from reference TRBV19 and TRBJ2-2, is DGGITQSPKYLFRKEGQNVTLSCEQNLNHDAMYWYRQDPGQGLRLIYYSQIVNDFQKGDIAEGYSVSREKKESFPLTVTSAQKNPTAFYLCASSPGTGNTGELFFGEGSRLTVL.